This entry is about one TCR beta chain. Its target is unknown. Measured with immunoSEQ multiplex PCR; TCRdb has only the in-frame clones, and not every one. The sample lists a few hundred thousand clones; around 91% were seen once. The data are from a study of cytomegalovirus exposure and HLA in healthy donors. General observations from the study: Subsequent analysis revealed that first-cohort TCR clusters tended to co-occur in the 130 or so validation repertoires. In vitro work confirmed that a few CMV-associated chains recognize CMV antigens.

V gave up 0 bases and J gave up 1 base, with 12 bases separating them. From germline, CDR1 is MGHRA and CDR2 YSYEKL. The length of the CDR3 is 16 residues. The gene calls are TRBV4-1 and TRBJ2-5, with a possible D match to TRBD1 (5 bases). The TCR originated in a woman aged 25 to 39 in good health and CMV-seronegative. Sequenced input: PBMCs. The CDR3 reads CASSQDYSGFQETQYF. DNA of the CDR3: TGCGCCAGCAGCCAAGACTACTCAGGGTTCCAAGAGACCCAGTACTTC.